Below, 5 T cell receptor beta chains from the same sample are listed, as sequenced in a study of post-analysis software for immune sequencing data. The study, taken as a whole, reports: In patients, TRBV5-6, TRBV5-1 and TRBV20-1 belonged to five TRBV segments found more frequently than in controls.

No antigens are known for them. TCR beta libraries were prepared from cDNA with unique molecular identifiers. A single record per CDR3 protein comes from TCRdb applying MiXCR to the PCR reads. This sample yields about 820,000 distinct CDR3 sequences, of which around 53% are seen a single time; under 6% belongs to the top ten. The material sequenced was blood. The receptors come from a girl between 10 and 17 years old with multiple sclerosis.

The chain employs TRBV3-1 and TRBJ2-7, with D perhaps matching TRBD2 (6 bases). In germline, CDR1 is LGHDT, CDR2 YNNKEL (reference sequence). This CDR3 region has 14 residues. Trimming shortened V by 4 bases and J by 2 bases, and 12 bases separated the two germline ends. CDR3 bases: TGTGCCAGCAGCCGGGCTAGCGAAACCTACGAGCAGTACTTC. Translating gives CASSRASETYEQYF.

This chain joins TRBV5-1 and TRBJ2-1, with a possible D match to TRBD1 (6 bases). V lost 4 bases to trimming and J lost 7 bases, with 15 bases between them. Per germline, CDR1 SGHRS and CDR2 YFSETQ. This CDR3 contains 14 residues. Written as DNA, the CDR3 is TGCGCCAGCAGCCCAGGGGACCGTGAAAATGAGCAGTTCTTC. Its translation: CASSPGDRENEQFF.

The chain uses TRBV20-1 and TRBJ2-4, with D possibly being TRBD1 (6 bases). The end of the DNA aligns better with TRBJ2-7, so the J call may be wrong. Germline V gene data show CDR1 as DFQATT and CDR2 as SNEGSKA (reference sequence). There are 13 residues in the CDR3. CDR3 sequence: CSAIQGITYEQYF. CDR3 nucleotides: TGCAGTGCTATCCAGGGGATCACCTACGAGCAGTACTTC.

The genes are TRBV2 and TRBJ2-1; 13 nucleotides align to TRBD2. After removal of 8 bases from V and 6 bases from J, the junction contained 10 bases not matched to a gene. Germline loops: CDR1 SNHLY, CDR2 FYNNEI. This CDR3 is 16 amino acids long. CDR3 in DNA: TGTGCCAGCGTGCTGACTAGCGGGAGGAAGGGCAATGAGCAGTTCTTC. It translates to CASVLTSGRKGNEQFF.

The sample holds a few counts of this clonotype. The chain has TRBV14 and TRBJ2-1; possibly TRBD2 for D (6 bases). Deletions cut 5 bases from V and 0 bases from J, with 11 bases between. Germline CDR1 reads SGHDN; CDR2 reads FVKESK. The CDR3 loop spans 15 amino acids. In DNA, the CDR3 is TGTGCCAGCAGCAAGCGGGTAAGCTCCTACAATGAGCAGTTCTTC. It is translated as CASSKRVSSYNEQFF.